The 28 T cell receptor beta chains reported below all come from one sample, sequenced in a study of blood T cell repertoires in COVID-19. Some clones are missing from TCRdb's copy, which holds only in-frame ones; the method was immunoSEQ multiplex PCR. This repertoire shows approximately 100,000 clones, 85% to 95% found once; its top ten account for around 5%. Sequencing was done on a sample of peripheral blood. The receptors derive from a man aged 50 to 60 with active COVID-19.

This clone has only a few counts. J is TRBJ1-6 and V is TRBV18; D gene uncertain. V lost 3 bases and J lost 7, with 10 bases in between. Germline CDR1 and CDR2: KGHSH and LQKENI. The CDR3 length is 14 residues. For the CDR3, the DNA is TGTGCCAGCTCACCCGATGGGGAGAATTCACCCCTCCACTTT. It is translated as CASSPDGENSPLHF. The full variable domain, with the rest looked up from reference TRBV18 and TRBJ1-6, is NAGVMQNPRHLVRRRGQEARLRCSPMKGHSHVYWYRQLPEEGLKFMVYLQKENIIDESGMPKERFSAEFPKEGPSILRIQQVVRGDSAAYFCASSPDGENSPLHFGNGTRLTVT.

CDR3 DNA: TGCGCCAGCAGCCGGGACAGTCTAAGTCCGTCGGACGTCAATTCACCCCTCCACTTT. Residues: CASSRDSLSPSDVNSPLHF. The rearrangement uses TRBV5-1 and TRBJ1-6, with 7 bases that match TRBD1. V was clipped by 4 bases and J by 7 bases; unmatched bases: 20. CDR3 length: 19 residues. Germline V gene data show CDR1 as SGHRS and CDR2 as YFSETQ.

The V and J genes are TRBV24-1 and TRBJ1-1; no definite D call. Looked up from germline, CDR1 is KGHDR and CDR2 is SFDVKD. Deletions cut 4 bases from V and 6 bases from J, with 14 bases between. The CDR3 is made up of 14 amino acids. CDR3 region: CATSDTRRGAEAFF. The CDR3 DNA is TGTGCCACCAGTGACACAAGACGAGGAGCTGAAGCTTTCTTT.

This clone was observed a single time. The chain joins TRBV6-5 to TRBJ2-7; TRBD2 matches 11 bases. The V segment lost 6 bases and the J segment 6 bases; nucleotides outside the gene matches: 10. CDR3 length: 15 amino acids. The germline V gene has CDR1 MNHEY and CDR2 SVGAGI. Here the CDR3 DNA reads TGTGCCAGCAGGGTTAGCGGGAGGGCCCTTGGCGAGCAGTACTTC. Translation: CASRVSGRALGEQYF.

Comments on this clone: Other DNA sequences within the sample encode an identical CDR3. The DNA for the CDR3 is TGTGCCAGCAGCTCGACGGGATCAACTAATGAAAAACTGTTTTTT. Translation: CASSSTGSTNEKLFF. The V gene is TRBV7-9, the J gene TRBJ1-4; D not certain. Germline V gives CDR1 SEHNR, CDR2 FQNEAQ (reference sequence). The CDR3 loop spans 15 amino acids. Trimming shortened V by 4 bases and J by 0 bases, and 9 bases separated the two germline ends.

The CDR3 protein is CASSQESEALYEQYF. The DNA for the CDR3 is TGTGCCAGCAGCCAAGAGTCCGAAGCTCTCTACGAGCAGTACTTC. The rearrangement links TRBV4-2 to TRBJ2-7, with no clear D. This CDR3 is built from 15 residues. Per germline, CDR1 LGHNA and CDR2 YNFKEQ. Between the trimmed V and J ends, which lost 0 bases and 3 bases, there was a span of 12 bases.

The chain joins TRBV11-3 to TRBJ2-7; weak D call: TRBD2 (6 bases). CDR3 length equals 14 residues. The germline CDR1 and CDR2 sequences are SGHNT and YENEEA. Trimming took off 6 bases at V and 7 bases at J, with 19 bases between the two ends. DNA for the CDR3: TGTGCCAGCAGTCTTTCGTCGGGAGTTGGAGAGCAGTACTTC. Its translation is CASSLSSGVGEQYF.

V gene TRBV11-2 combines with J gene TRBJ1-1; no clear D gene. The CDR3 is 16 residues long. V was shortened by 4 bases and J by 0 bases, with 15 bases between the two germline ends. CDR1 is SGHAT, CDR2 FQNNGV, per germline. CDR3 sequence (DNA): TGTGCCAGCAGCTCCCCCCGAAGAGCTCTGAACACTGAAGCTTTCTTT. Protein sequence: CASSSPRRALNTEAFF.

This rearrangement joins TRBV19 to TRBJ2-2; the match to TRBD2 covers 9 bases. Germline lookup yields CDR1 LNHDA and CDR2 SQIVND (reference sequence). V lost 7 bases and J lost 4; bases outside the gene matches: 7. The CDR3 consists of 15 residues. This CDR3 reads CASIPSGTFTGELFF. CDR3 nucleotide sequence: TGTGCCAGTATCCCTAGCGGGACCTTCACCGGGGAGCTGTTTTTT.

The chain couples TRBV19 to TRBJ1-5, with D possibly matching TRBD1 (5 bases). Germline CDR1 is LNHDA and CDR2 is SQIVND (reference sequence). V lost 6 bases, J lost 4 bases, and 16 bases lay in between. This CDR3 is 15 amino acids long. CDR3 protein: CASRGTQGGNQPQHF. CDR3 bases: TGTGCCAGTAGGGGGACTCAAGGCGGTAATCAGCCCCAGCATTTT.

CDR3 amino acids: CASSLSSTSGNNEQFF. The DNA for the CDR3 is TGTGCCAGCAGTTTATCCTCCACTAGCGGCAACAATGAGCAGTTCTTC. V gene TRBV27 combines with J gene TRBJ2-1; 8 bases are shared with TRBD2. CDR1 and CDR2 (germline): MNHEY, SMNVEV (reference sequence). This CDR3 is 16 amino acids long. Losses at the gene ends were 0 bases for V and 5 bases for J; bases not matched to a gene: 6.

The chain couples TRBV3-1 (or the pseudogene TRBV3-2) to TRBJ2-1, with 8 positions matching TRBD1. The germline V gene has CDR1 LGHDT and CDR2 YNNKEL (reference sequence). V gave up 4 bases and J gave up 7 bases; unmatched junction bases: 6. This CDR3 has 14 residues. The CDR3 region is CASSPPGTGNEQFF. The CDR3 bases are TGTGCCAGCAGCCCCCCCGGGACAGGAAATGAGCAGTTCTTC.

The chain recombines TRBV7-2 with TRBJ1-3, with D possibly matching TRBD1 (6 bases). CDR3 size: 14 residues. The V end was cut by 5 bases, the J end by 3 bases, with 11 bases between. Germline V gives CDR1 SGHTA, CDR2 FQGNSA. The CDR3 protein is CASSDRRDGNTIYF. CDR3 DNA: TGTGCCAGCAGCGACAGGCGCGATGGAAACACCATATATTTT. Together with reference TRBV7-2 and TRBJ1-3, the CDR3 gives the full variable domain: GAGVSQSPSNKVTEKGKDVELRCDPISGHTALYWYRQSLGQGLEFLIYFQGNSAPDKSGLPSDRFSAERTGGSVSTLTIQRTQQEDSAVYLCASSDRRDGNTIYFGEGSWLTVV.

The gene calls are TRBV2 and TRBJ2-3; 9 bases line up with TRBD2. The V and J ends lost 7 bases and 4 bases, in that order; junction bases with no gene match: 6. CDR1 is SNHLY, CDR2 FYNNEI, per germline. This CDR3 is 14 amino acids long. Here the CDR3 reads CASTGGRASDTQYF. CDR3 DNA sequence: TGTGCCAGCACCGGCGGGAGGGCCTCAGATACGCAGTATTTT.

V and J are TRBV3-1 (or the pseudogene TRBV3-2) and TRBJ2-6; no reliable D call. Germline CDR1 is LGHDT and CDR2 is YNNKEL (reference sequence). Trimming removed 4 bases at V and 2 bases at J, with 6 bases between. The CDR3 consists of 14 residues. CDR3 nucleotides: TGTGCCAGCAGCCTACGCGCTGGGGCCAACGTCCTGACTTTC. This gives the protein CASSLRAGANVLTF.

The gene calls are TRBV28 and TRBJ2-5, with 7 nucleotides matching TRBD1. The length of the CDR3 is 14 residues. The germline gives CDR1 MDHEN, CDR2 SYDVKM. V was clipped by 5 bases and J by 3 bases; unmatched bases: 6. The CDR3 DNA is TGTGCCAGCAGTACCACGACAGGGAAAGAGACCCAGTACTTC. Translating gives CASSTTTGKETQYF.

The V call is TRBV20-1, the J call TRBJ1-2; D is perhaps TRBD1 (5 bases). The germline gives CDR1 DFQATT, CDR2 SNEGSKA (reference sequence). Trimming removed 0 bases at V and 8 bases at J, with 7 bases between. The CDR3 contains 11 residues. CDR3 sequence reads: CSARDRAGYTF. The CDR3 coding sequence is TGCAGTGCTAGAGACAGGGCGGGCTACACCTTC.

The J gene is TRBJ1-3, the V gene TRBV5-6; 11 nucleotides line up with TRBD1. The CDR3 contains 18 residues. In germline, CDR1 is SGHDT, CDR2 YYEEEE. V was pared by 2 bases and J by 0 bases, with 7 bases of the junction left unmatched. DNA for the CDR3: TGTGCCAGCAGCTTCGGGACAGGGGGGGTTCTCTCTGGAAACACCATATATTTT. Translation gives CASSFGTGGVLSGNTIYF.

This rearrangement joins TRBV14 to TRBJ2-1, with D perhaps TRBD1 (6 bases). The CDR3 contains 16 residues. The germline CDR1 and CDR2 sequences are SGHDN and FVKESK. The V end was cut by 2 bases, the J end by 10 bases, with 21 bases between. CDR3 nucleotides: TGTGCCAGCAGCCAAATCGAGAGCGGTCTAAGGGGGGAGCAGTTCTTC. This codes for CASSQIESGLRGEQFF. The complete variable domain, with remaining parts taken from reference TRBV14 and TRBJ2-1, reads EAGVTQFPSHSVIEKGQTVTLRCDPISGHDNLYWYRRVMGKEIKFLLHFVKESKQDESGMPNNRFLAERTGGTYSTLKVQPAELEDSGVYFCASSQIESGLRGEQFFGPGTRLTVL.

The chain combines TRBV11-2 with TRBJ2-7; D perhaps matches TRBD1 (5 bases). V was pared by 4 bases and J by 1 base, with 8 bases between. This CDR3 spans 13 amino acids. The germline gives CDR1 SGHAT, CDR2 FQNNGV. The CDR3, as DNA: TGTGCCAGCAGCTCGACAGCTTCCTACGAGCAGTACTTC. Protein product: CASSSTASYEQYF.

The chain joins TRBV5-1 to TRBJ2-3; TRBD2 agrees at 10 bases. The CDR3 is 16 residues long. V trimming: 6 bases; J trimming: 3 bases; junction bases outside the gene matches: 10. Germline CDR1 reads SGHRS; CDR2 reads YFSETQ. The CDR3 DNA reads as TGCGCCAGCACCCAGAACCTAGCGGGGGAAACAGATACGCAGTATTTT. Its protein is CASTQNLAGETDTQYF.

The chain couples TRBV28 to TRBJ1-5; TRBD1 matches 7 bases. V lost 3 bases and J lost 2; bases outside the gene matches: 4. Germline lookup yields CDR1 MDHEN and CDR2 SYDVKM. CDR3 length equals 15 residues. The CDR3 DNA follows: TGTGCCAGCAGTTTTTCAGGGGGTCGCAATCAGCCCCAGCATTTT. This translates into CASSFSGGRNQPQHF. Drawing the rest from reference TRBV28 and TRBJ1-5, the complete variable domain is DVKVTQSSRYLVKRTGEKVFLECVQDMDHENMFWYRQDPGLGLRLIYFSYDVKMKEKGDIPEGYSVSREKKERFSLILESASTNQTSMYLCASSFSGGRNQPQHFGDGTRLSIL.

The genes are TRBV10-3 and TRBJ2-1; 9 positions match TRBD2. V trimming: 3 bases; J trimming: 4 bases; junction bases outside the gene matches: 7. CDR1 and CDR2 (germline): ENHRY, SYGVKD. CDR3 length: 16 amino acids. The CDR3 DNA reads TGTGCCATCAGTGAACCGACTAGCGGAGCTTACAATGAGCAGTTCTTC. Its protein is CAISEPTSGAYNEQFF.

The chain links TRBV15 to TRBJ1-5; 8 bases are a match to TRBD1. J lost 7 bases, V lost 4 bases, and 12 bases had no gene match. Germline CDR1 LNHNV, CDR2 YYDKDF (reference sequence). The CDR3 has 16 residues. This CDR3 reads CATSIRTGSIGQPQHF. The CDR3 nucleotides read TGTGCCACCAGCATCCGGACAGGGTCGATCGGCCAGCCCCAGCATTTT.

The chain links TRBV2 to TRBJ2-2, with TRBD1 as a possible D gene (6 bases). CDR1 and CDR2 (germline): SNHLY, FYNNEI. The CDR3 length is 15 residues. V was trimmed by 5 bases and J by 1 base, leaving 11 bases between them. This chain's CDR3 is CASSSGTLNTGELFF. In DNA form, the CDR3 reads TGTGCCAGCAGTTCCGGGACACTGAACACCGGGGAGCTGTTTTTT.

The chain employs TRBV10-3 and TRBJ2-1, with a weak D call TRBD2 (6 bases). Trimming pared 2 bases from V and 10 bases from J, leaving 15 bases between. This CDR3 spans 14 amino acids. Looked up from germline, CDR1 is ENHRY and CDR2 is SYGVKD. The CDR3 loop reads CAISETAVAGEQFF. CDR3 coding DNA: TGTGCCATCAGTGAGACGGCTGTGGCGGGAGAGCAGTTCTTC.

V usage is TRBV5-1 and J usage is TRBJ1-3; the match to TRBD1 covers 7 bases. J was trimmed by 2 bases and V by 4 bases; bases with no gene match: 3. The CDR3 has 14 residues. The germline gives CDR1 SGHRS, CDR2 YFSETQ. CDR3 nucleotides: TGCGCCAGCAGCCCCCAGGGGGCTGGAAACACCATATATTTT. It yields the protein CASSPQGAGNTIYF.

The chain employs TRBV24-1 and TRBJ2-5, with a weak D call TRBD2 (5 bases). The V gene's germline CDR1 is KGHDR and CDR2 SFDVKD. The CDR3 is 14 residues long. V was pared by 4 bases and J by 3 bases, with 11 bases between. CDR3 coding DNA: TGTGCCACCAGTGAAGCGGACGGCGAAGAGACCCAGTACTTC. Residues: CATSEADGEETQYF.